This T cell receptor (beta chain) stems from a study of shared clonotypes between healthy human individuals. The naive CD8 fraction comprised CD45RO-negative cells positively selected for CCR7 and excluded terminally differentiated effector memory CD45RA+ cells. This table comes from immunoSEQ multiplex PCR, and its TCRdb copy is limited to in-frame clones, with some not included. The table lists approximately 1.9 million clones, around 93% of them singletons. V was shortened by 0 bases and J by 9 bases, with 16 bases between the two germline ends. CDR1 and CDR2 (germline): SGHRS, YFSETQ. The CDR3 extends over 14 amino acids.

Sequenced: naive CD8+ T cells from PBMCs. The V call is TRBV5-1, the J call TRBJ2-7, with D unresolved. This TCR came from a man aged 18 to 30 in good health. Some clones in this sample may be carry-over from other donors' samples. The CDR3 protein is CASSLGVVGRRQYF. For the CDR3, the DNA is TGCGCCAGCAGCTTGGGAGTTGTGGGCAGAAGGCAGTACTTC. The whole variable domain, filled in from reference TRBV5-1 and TRBJ2-7, reads KAGVTQTPRYLIKTRGQQVTLSCSPISGHRSVSWYQQTPGQGLQFLFEYFSETQRNKGNFPGRFSGRQFSNSRSEMNVSTLELGDSALYLCASSLGVVGRRQYFGPGTRLTVT.